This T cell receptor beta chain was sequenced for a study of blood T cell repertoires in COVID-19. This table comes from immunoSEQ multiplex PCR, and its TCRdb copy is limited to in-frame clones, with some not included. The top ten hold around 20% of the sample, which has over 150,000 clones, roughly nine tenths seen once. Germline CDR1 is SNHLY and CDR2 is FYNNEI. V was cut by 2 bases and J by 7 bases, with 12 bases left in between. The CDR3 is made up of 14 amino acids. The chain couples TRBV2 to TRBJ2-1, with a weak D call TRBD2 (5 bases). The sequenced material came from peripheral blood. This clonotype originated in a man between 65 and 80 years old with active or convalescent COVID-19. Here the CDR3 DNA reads TGTGCCAGCAGTGAAAGGCTAGCAAGGAATGAGCAGTTCTTC. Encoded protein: CASSERLARNEQFF.